The 31 T cell receptor beta chains listed next were all sequenced from one sample in a study of shared clonotypes between healthy human individuals. Terminally differentiated effector memory CD45RA+ cells were excluded by CCR7 positive selection of CD45RO-negative cells. Clones were read by immunoSEQ multiplex PCR, and TCRdb kept only the in-frame ones, dropping some. The profile shows approximately 840,000 clones, around 96% of them singletons. The sample comprised naive CD8+ T cells sorted from blood. These receptors were obtained from a young man in good health.

The chain recombines TRBV6-1 with TRBJ2-1; 14 nucleotides align to TRBD2. With V trimmed by 3 bases and J by 12 bases, 10 bases remained unmatched. CDR1 MNHNS and CDR2 SASEGT come from the germline V gene. This CDR3 is 16 amino acids long. CDR3 residues: CASSEARLAGGQGQFF. DNA of the CDR3: TGTGCCAGCAGTGAGGCCCGACTAGCGGGAGGGCAGGGGCAGTTCTTC.

V usage is TRBV27 and J usage is TRBJ2-7; 9 bases fit TRBD1. Trimming removed 5 bases from V and 5 bases from J; junction bases left unmatched: 7. This CDR3 has 14 residues. CDR1 and CDR2 from the germline V gene are MNHEY and SMNVEV (reference sequence). CDR3: CASSNRGQGHEQYF. The DNA of the CDR3 is TGTGCCAGCAGTAACCGGGGACAGGGCCACGAGCAGTACTTC.

CDR3 DNA: TGTGCCAGCAGCCCCACCCAAGAGACCCAGTACTTC. It specifies CASSPTQETQYF. The gene calls are TRBV7-9 and TRBJ2-5; no clear D gene. Germline V gene data show CDR1 as SEHNR and CDR2 as FQNEAQ (reference sequence). The length of the CDR3 is 12 residues. V dropped 5 bases and J dropped 1 base, with 5 bases sitting between them.

This chain connects TRBV7-2 to TRBJ2-7, with D perhaps matching TRBD2 (5 bases). The germline CDR1 and CDR2 sequences are SGHTA and FQGNSA. Trimming stripped 4 bases from V and 0 bases from J, with 10 bases between. This CDR3 has 14 amino acids. The CDR3 region is CASSYWTGSYEQYF. CDR3 coding DNA: TGTGCCAGCAGCTACTGGACTGGCTCCTACGAGCAGTACTTC.

V usage is TRBV27 and J usage is TRBJ2-7; D possibly matches TRBD1 or TRBD2 (5 bases each). V lost 4 bases and J 1 base, leaving 11 bases between the germline ends. The V gene's germline CDR1 is MNHEY and CDR2 SMNVEV (reference sequence). The CDR3 has 14 amino acids. CDR3 sequence reads: CASSWDGVSYEQYF. The CDR3 nucleotides read TGTGCCAGCAGTTGGGACGGAGTATCCTACGAGCAGTACTTC.

The chain combines TRBV29-1 with TRBJ2-1; D may be TRBD1 or TRBD2 (5 bases each). Germline CDR1 is SQVTM and CDR2 is ANQGSEA. V shed 5 bases and J shed 8 bases, with 19 bases lying between them. This CDR3 spans 14 amino acids. The CDR3 sequence is CSVSGLGERHEQFF. CDR3 DNA sequence: TGCAGCGTTTCGGGGCTGGGGGAGAGGCATGAGCAGTTCTTC.

The V and J genes are TRBV14 and TRBJ2-5; tentatively, D is TRBD2 (5 bases). The CDR3 has 16 residues. The germline V gene has CDR1 SGHDN and CDR2 FVKESK. Trimming took off 0 bases at V and 5 bases at J, with 16 bases between the two ends. CDR3 nucleotide sequence: TGTGCCAGCAGCCAAGAGCGATGGGGTTCGGGGGAGACCCAGTACTTC. As protein: CASSQERWGSGETQYF.

This clone showed up just once. The chain carries TRBV7-2 and TRBJ2-7; 13 nucleotides line up with TRBD2. This CDR3 spans 17 amino acids. Germline V gene data show CDR1 as SGHTA and CDR2 as FQGNSA. The V segment lost 1 base and the J segment 5 bases; nucleotides outside the gene matches: 8. CDR3 bases: TGTGCCAGCAGCTTAGATCCCGGGACTAGCGGGATTGACGAGCAGTACTTC. Translation: CASSLDPGTSGIDEQYF.

The chain combines TRBV7-2 with TRBJ2-3, with D maybe TRBD2 (7 bases). The V gene lost 6 bases and the J gene lost 2 bases, with 21 bases spanning the gap. Germline V gene lookup returns CDR1 SGHTA and CDR2 FQGNSA. The CDR3 is made up of 17 amino acids. In DNA, the CDR3 is TGTGCCAGCAGACAGCTGCGGGGGCCCCCCCCCACAGATACGCAGTATTTT. Amino acids: CASRQLRGPPPTDTQYF.

V gene TRBV13 combines with J gene TRBJ2-3; perhaps TRBD2 as D (6 bases). Per germline, CDR1 PRHDT and CDR2 FYEKMQ (reference sequence). The CDR3 is made up of 14 amino acids. Trimming left V 4 bases short and J 2 bases short, with 10 bases between. The CDR3, as DNA: TGTGCCAGCAGCTCTCCGGGGGACACAGATACGCAGTATTTT. Translating it yields CASSSPGDTDTQYF.

The CDR3 region is CASSSLTGSTDTQYF. CDR3 sequence (DNA): TGTGCCAGTAGTTCCCTCACGGGGAGCACAGATACGCAGTATTTT. The rearrangement uses TRBV19 and TRBJ2-3; D is possibly TRBD2 (5 bases). This CDR3 is built from 15 residues. Germline V lookup: CDR1 LNHDA, CDR2 SQIVND (reference sequence). Trimming took 5 bases from V and 0 from J, leaving 12 bases between them.

The chain uses TRBV14 and TRBJ1-1; 12 positions match TRBD1. The junction had 6 bases not matched to a gene; V was cut back by 0 bases and J by 7 bases. The CDR3 extends over 16 amino acids. CDR1 is SGHDN, CDR2 FVKESK, per germline. The CDR3 region is CASSQDFGTGGFEAFF. The CDR3 DNA sequence: TGTGCCAGCAGCCAAGATTTTGGGACAGGGGGCTTTGAAGCTTTCTTT.

For the CDR3, the DNA is TGTGCCTCGCATGCGGGAGCAAAAGATACGCAGTATTTT. Its protein product is CASHAGAKDTQYF. The V and J genes are TRBV2 and TRBJ2-3, with TRBD2 matching 7 bases. V lost 11 bases to trimming and J lost 5 bases; unmatched junction nucleotides: 10. In germline, CDR1 is SNHLY, CDR2 FYNNEI. The CDR3 sequence is 13 residues long.

This sequence joins TRBV7-6 and TRBJ2-3; D is unclear. This CDR3 is 12 amino acids long. The germline gives CDR1 SGHVS, CDR2 FNYEAQ. V was shortened by 2 bases and J by 6 bases, with 6 bases between the two germline ends. The CDR3: CASSLPLDTQYF. The CDR3, as DNA: TGTGCCAGCAGCTTACCTTTGGATACGCAGTATTTT.

To note about this clone: Other DNA sequences of this sample code for an identical CDR3. The V gene is TRBV6-5, the J gene TRBJ1-1; possible D gene TRBD1, 5 bases. The CDR3 consists of 15 residues. Germline V gives CDR1 MNHEY, CDR2 SVGAGI. The V end was cut by 0 bases, the J end by 0 bases, with 8 bases between. This chain's CDR3 is CASSYSQGMNTEAFF. In nucleotides, the CDR3 is TGTGCCAGCAGTTACTCGCAGGGAATGAACACTGAAGCTTTCTTT.

CDR3 sequence (DNA): TGCGCCACGACTCTAGCGGGAGGGCCAAAGAGCTCCTACAATGAGCAGTTCTTC. Translating gives CATTLAGGPKSSYNEQFF. The chain uses TRBV5-1 and TRBJ2-1; 12 nucleotides agree with TRBD2. The CDR3 is 18 residues long. Per the germline V gene, CDR1 is SGHRS and CDR2 is YFSETQ. With V trimmed by 9 bases and J by 0 bases, 13 bases remained unmatched.

The chain has TRBV29-1 and TRBJ2-1; 10 nucleotides align to TRBD2. CDR3 length: 15 residues. Germline CDR1 is SQVTM and CDR2 is ANQGSEA. The V segment lost 7 bases and the J segment 6 bases; nucleotides outside the gene matches: 12. The CDR3: CSELSIAGGTNEQFF. The CDR3 nucleotides read TGCAGCGAACTTTCCATAGCGGGAGGCACCAATGAGCAGTTCTTC.

As for this clone: Other DNA sequences from this sample encode an identical CDR3 as well. V is TRBV28 and J is TRBJ2-7, with 9 bases fitting TRBD2. In germline, CDR1 is MDHEN, CDR2 SYDVKM. J lost 4 bases, V lost 2 bases, and 0 bases had no gene match. This CDR3 region has 13 residues. CDR3 sequence: CASSLGLAYEQYF. CDR3 coding DNA: TGTGCCAGCAGTTTAGGACTAGCGTACGAGCAGTACTTC.

In its sample, this clone was seen once. This chain links TRBV28 with TRBJ2-7, with 7 nucleotides matching TRBD1. CDR1 is MDHEN and CDR2 is SYDVKM in the germline V gene. CDR3 length: 15 residues. The trim removed 7 bases at V and 1 base at J, leaving 10 bases unmatched. The CDR3 region is CASNPSTGRSYEQYF. The CDR3 DNA reads as TGTGCCAGCAACCCTTCGACAGGGCGGTCCTACGAGCAGTACTTC.

Concerning this clone: Other nucleotide sequences in the sample specify the same CDR3. The J gene is TRBJ2-7, the V gene TRBV11-2; D is unclear. This CDR3 region has 14 residues. V lost 1 base to trimming and J lost 2 bases, with 9 bases between them. The germline gives CDR1 SGHAT, CDR2 FQNNGV. The CDR3 bases are TGTGCCAGCAGCTTAGGGACGGCAGCCTACGAGCAGTACTTC. Amino acids: CASSLGTAAYEQYF. Combining the CDR3 with reference TRBV11-2 and TRBJ2-7 gives the whole variable domain EAGVAQSPRYKIIEKRQSVAFWCNPISGHATLYWYQQILGQGPKLLIQFQNNGVVDDSQLPKDRFSAERLKGVDSTLKIQPAKLEDSAVYLCASSLGTAAYEQYFGPGTRLTVT.

DNA of the CDR3: TGTGCCAGCAAACAAAGTATGCTGAGCTCCTACGAGCAGTACTTC. Encoded protein: CASKQSMLSSYEQYF. The chain has TRBV27 and TRBJ2-7; D not certain. The V gene lost 7 bases and the J gene lost 0 bases, with 16 bases spanning the gap. CDR1 MNHEY and CDR2 SMNVEV come from the germline V gene (reference sequence). The CDR3 consists of 15 residues.

The J gene is TRBJ2-2, the V gene TRBV5-5; D is perhaps TRBD2 (5 bases). Germline assignment: CDR1 SGHKS and CDR2 YYEKEE (reference sequence). V gave up 2 bases and J gave up 7 bases, with 9 bases separating them. CDR3 length: 13 amino acids. In DNA, the CDR3 is TGTGCCAGCAGCTTTGACTACAGCGGGGAGCTGTTTTTT. Residues: CASSFDYSGELFF.

The chain couples TRBV27 to TRBJ1-5; D possibly corresponds to TRBD1 (5 bases). Germline V lookup: CDR1 MNHEY, CDR2 SMNVEV (reference sequence). The length of the CDR3 is 14 residues. The ends were cut back, 10 bases at V and 0 bases at J, with 13 bases in the middle. The DNA of the CDR3 is TGTGCCACCGGACACGACTATAGCAATCAGCCCCAGCATTTT. Protein product: CATGHDYSNQPQHF.

The V and J genes are TRBV27 and TRBJ1-2; a possible D gene is TRBD1 (6 bases). Germline CDR1 is MNHEY and CDR2 is SMNVEV (reference sequence). This CDR3 is 15 amino acids long. V was pared by 2 bases and J by 3 bases, with 13 bases between. In nucleotides, the CDR3 is TGTGCCAGCAGTTTAGGTAGGGGGGGCTACTATGGCTACACCTTC. Encoded protein: CASSLGRGGYYGYTF.

The rearrangement links TRBV4-1 to TRBJ2-7; D gene uncertain. CDR1 is MGHRA and CDR2 is YSYEKL in the germline V gene. The CDR3 has 13 amino acids. Trimming took 1 base from V and 0 from J, leaving 4 bases between them. This chain's CDR3 is CASSQVISYEQYF. DNA for the CDR3: TGCGCCAGCAGCCAAGTAATCTCCTACGAGCAGTACTTC.

This rearrangement joins TRBV27 to TRBJ1-1; D perhaps matches TRBD1 (5 bases). The germline gives CDR1 MNHEY, CDR2 SMNVEV (reference sequence). The germline V and J ends were trimmed by 2 bases and 11 bases, with 15 bases remaining between them. The CDR3 covers 13 residues. For the CDR3, the DNA is TGTGCCAGCAGTTTAGCCGGGGGGAACGAGGCTTTCTTT. This translates into CASSLAGGNEAFF.

The J gene is TRBJ2-2, the V gene TRBV27, with TRBD1 matching 7 bases. Germline CDR1 MNHEY, CDR2 SMNVEV (reference sequence). The V segment lost 4 bases and the J segment 6 bases; nucleotides outside the gene matches: 11. CDR3 length: 16 amino acids. The CDR3 nucleotides read TGTGCCAGCAGTTATACTCGGACAGGTTATCCCGGGGAGCTGTTTTTT. It codes for CASSYTRTGYPGELFF.

The chain carries TRBV19 and TRBJ2-6, with D perhaps TRBD1 (6 bases). Germline values: CDR1 LNHDA, CDR2 SQIVND (reference sequence). V lost 7 bases and J lost 2, with 21 bases in between. The CDR3 contains 18 residues. The CDR3 reads CASTATFLEGAGANVLTF. Here the CDR3 DNA reads TGTGCCAGTACCGCCACATTCCTCGAGGGGGCTGGGGCCAACGTCCTGACTTTC.

The chain combines TRBV27 with TRBJ2-3; no firm D call. This CDR3 region has 15 residues. The V end was cut by 3 bases, the J end by 2 bases, with 12 bases between. Germline CDR1 reads MNHEY; CDR2 reads SMNVEV (reference sequence). The CDR3 DNA follows: TGTGCCAGCAGTTTCTTAGGGCTATACACAGATACGCAGTATTTT. This translates into CASSFLGLYTDTQYF.

V usage is TRBV5-4 and J usage is TRBJ1-1; D gene ambiguous. The germline V gene encodes CDR1 SGHNT and CDR2 YYREEE (reference sequence). The CDR3 is made up of 14 amino acids. V was clipped by 6 bases and J by 1 base, with 13 bases between them. The CDR3 protein is CASTWEGANTEAFF. CDR3 in DNA: TGTGCCAGCACATGGGAGGGCGCGAACACTGAAGCTTTCTTT.

This chain links TRBV19 with TRBJ2-1; D not resolved. V gave up 2 bases and J gave up 4 bases, with 9 bases separating them. The V gene's germline CDR1 is LNHDA and CDR2 SQIVND (reference sequence). This CDR3 is 14 amino acids long. DNA of the CDR3: TGTGCCAGTAGTATAAGGGCAGCTTACAATGAGCAGTTCTTC. Its protein product is CASSIRAAYNEQFF.